This entry describes one T cell receptor beta chain. This clone has only one observation. There is no known antigen for this receptor. No quality values exist for individual bases; no much larger clone is one base distant. This sample was taken from a study of blood T cell repertoires in COVID-19 (dated by TCRdb to the early 2020s). Study-level background: Samples covering the acute and convalescent phases of COVID-19 were provided by collaborators in the United States, Italy and Spain. Where available, HLA class I and class II types were taken from metadata supplied by the sample provider and were not determined by assay-based typing. A de-identified subject ID, COVID-19 status, age in years and sex were almost always included in the sample metadata. The samples were drawn from two sources: the first 160 participants of the ongoing ImmuneRACE study, and fewer than 1,500 subjects contributed by 6 global collaborators. Subjects who had been exposed to COVID-19, were actively infected with it, or had recovered from it provided the deeply sampled blood TCRbeta repertoires that made up the dataset. The prospective study material was composed of cDNA or gDNA derived from T cells, B-cell-depleted T cells, or PBMCs. A freely available public database, intended as a resource for researchers studying the immune response to SARS-CoV-2, is where the repertoires were released. Overall results and qualifications from the work: Clinical and demographic metadata were provided uncurated, with the amount varying by source and participant.

Per the germline V gene, SGHRS is the CDR1 and YFSETQ is the CDR2. From V the trimming removes 1 base and from J it removes 7 bases, while the gene matches leave 1 base of the junction unaccounted for. CDR3 length: 14 amino acids, cysteine to phenylalanine. Kept here is only the CDR3 DNA, which spans 42 bases and is read in frame from base 1. The collaborating institutions used their own protocols to collect whole blood in K2EDTA tubes. For TCRbeta analysis, collaborators shipped samples as frozen whole blood, isolated PBMCs, or DNA extracted from either of those sample types. TCRbeta CDR3 regions were amplified from genomic DNA using the immunoSEQ Assay, a bias-controlled multiplex PCR. The paper's processing steps were these. Within the assay, amplification of reference gene primers was used to estimate how many nucleated cells each sample contained. To quantify the absolute abundance of each unique TCRbeta CDR3 rearrangement, sequence reads were collapsed and filtered. For each sample, productive Simpson clonality was calculated by taking the square root of Simpson's diversity index across productive rearrangements. The source is immuneACCESS, and TCRdb retained only in-frame sequences with V and J called. Part of the clones is not carried over; for the studies checked, unresolved V genes explain less than half of this, and the remainder is unexplained. V, J and clone size are those of that table, while D and trimming were read from the DNA. Recorded for this sample are some 40,000 clones; about 85% of them occurred a single time. 25% to 35% of the sample rests with the top ten.

Recombination joined TRBV5-1 with TRBJ2-1, with TRBD2 matching 11 junction bases. Material for sequencing was peripheral blood. This receptor was taken from a woman aged 80 or over with acute or convalescent COVID-19. The CDR3 sequence is CASSLRLAGNEQFF. The DNA sequence is as follows: TGCGCCAGCAGCTTGAGACTAGCGGGAAATGAGCAGTTCTTC.